This T cell receptor (beta chain) stems from a study of blood T cell repertoires in COVID-19. Study information: Samples taken during acute and convalescent COVID-19 were collected in the United States, Italy and Spain.

Participants had their cohort set by participant-reported clinical history. Germline assignment: CDR1 SGHRS and CDR2 YFSETQ. After removal of 4 bases from V and 4 bases from J, the junction contained 4 bases not matched to a gene. The CDR3 sequence is 14 residues long. Measured with immunoSEQ multiplex PCR; TCRdb has only the in-frame clones, and not every one. The sample consists of about 220,000 clones, roughly 84% of them appearing once. The chain employs TRBV5-1 and TRBJ2-5; the match to TRBD1 covers 10 bases. The sequence was obtained from a woman between 40 and 55 years old who had recovered from COVID-19. Sequenced input: PBMCs or T cells enriched from blood (not recorded which). The CDR3 coding sequence is TGCGCCAGCAGCCCAGGGACAGGGGTAGAGACCCAGTACTTC. As protein: CASSPGTGVETQYF. Full variable domain (rest looked up from reference TRBV5-1 and TRBJ2-5): KAGVTQTPRYLIKTRGQQVTLSCSPISGHRSVSWYQQTPGQGLQFLFEYFSETQRNKGNFPGRFSGRQFSNSRSEMNVSTLELGDSALYLCASSPGTGVETQYFGPGTRLLVL.